Listed here is a single TCR beta chain. These data come from a study of blood T cell repertoires in COVID-19. Method: immunoSEQ multiplex PCR; TCRdb's copy keeps in-frame clones and lacks some. Of about 150,000 clones listed, around 83% are singletons. This CDR3 spans 13 amino acids. V was cut by 6 bases and J by 1 base, with 9 bases left in between. This clonotype was obtained from a woman aged 60 to 75 with COVID-19, enrolled during active disease. Sequencing was performed on peripheral blood. The chain uses TRBV12-3 or TRBV12-4 and TRBJ1-1; maybe TRBD1 (5 bases). Written as DNA, the CDR3 is TGTGCCAGCAGGGGACTTCCGAACACTGAAGCTTTCTTT. Encoded protein: CASRGLPNTEAFF.